This T cell receptor (beta chain) stems from a study of T cells in Graves' hyperthyroidism and ophthalmopathy. Germline V CDR1 and CDR2: SGHTA, FQGTGA. After removal of 5 bases from V and 0 bases from J, the junction contained 1 base not matched to a gene. CDR3 length: 14 amino acids. RNA transcripts gave rise to amplified TCR beta CDR3 regions. HTBI primers were employed in a first-round RT-PCR of the TCR CDR3. TCRdb fed the multiplex PCR reads into MiXCR, producing one record per CDR3 protein. The sample consists of fewer than 350,000 distinct CDR3 sequences, roughly 18% of them appearing once. In its sample, this clonotype was seen a few times.

The rearrangement uses TRBV7-3 and TRBJ2-3; TRBD2 agrees at 8 bases. Sequenced sample: blood. The clonotype comes from a man aged 50-60 years with Graves' ophthalmopathy. This CDR3 is CASSIAGSTDTQYF. CDR3 sequence (DNA): TGTGCCAGCAGCATAGCGGGAAGCACAGATACGCAGTATTTT. Filled out from reference TRBV7-3 and TRBJ2-3, the complete variable domain reads GAGVSQTPSNKVTEKGKYVELRCDPISGHTALYWYRQSLGQGPEFLIYFQGTGAADDSGLPNDRFFAVRPEGSVSTLKIQRTERGDSAVYLCASSIAGSTDTQYFGPGTRLTVL.